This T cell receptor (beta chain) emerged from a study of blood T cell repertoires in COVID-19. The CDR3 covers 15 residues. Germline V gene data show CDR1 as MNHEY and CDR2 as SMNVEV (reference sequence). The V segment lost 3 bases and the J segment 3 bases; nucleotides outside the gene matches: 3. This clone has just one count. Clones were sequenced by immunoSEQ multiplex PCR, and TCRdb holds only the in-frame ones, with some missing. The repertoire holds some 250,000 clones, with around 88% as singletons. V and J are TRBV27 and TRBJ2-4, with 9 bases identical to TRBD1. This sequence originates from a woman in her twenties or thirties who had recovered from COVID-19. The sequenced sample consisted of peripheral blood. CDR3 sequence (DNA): TGTGCCAGCAGTTTCAGACAGGGGGTCAAAAACATTCAGTACTTC. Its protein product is CASSFRQGVKNIQYF.